Presented here are 22 T cell receptor beta chains from one specimen sequenced in a study of Tregs in tolerant kidney transplant recipients. Sequencing used immunoSEQ multiplex PCR; TCRdb keeps in-frame clones, though not all of them. The table includes 110,000 or so clones, roughly 92% detected once. The sequenced material came from CD4+ T cells from blood. These receptors originate from a human donor in good health.

The chain couples TRBV5-4 to TRBJ1-2; D is unresolved. V was cut by 4 bases and J by 4 bases, with 17 bases left in between. Germline CDR1 SGHNT, CDR2 YYREEE (reference sequence). CDR3 size: 15 residues. CDR3: CASSAKDGLGYGYTF. CDR3 sequence (DNA): TGTGCCAGCAGCGCAAAGGACGGGCTGGGCTATGGCTACACCTTC. The full variable domain, in which reference TRBV5-4 and TRBJ1-2 provide the parts outside the CDR3, is ETGVTQSPTHLIKTRGQQVTLRCSSQSGHNTVSWYQQALGQGPQFIFQYYREEENGRGNFPPRFSGLQFPNYSSELNVNALELDDSALYLCASSAKDGLGYGYTFGSGTRLTVV.

The V and J genes are TRBV10-3 and TRBJ2-1, with 11 bases fitting TRBD2. The ends lost 7 bases at V and 7 bases at J; junction bases unmatched: 6. The CDR3 loop spans 14 amino acids. Germline assignment: CDR1 ENHRY and CDR2 SYGVKD. Here the CDR3 reads CAINPTSGVNEQFF. Here the CDR3 DNA reads TGTGCCATCAATCCGACTAGCGGGGTTAATGAGCAGTTCTTC.

The DNA for the CDR3 is TGTGCCAGCAGCTTAGCCGAGCGGCAAGAGACCCAGTACTTC. This translates into CASSLAERQETQYF. The chain is built from TRBV7-8 and TRBJ2-5, with D possibly being TRBD2 (5 bases). Trimming removed 0 bases from V and 2 bases from J, with 7 bases in between. This CDR3 comprises 14 residues. The germline V gene encodes CDR1 SGHVS and CDR2 FQNEAQ.

CDR3 bases: TGTGCCACCACCCGGAGGCAGGGGATAAACGAGCAGTACTTC. Amino acids: CATTRRQGINEQYF. The chain carries TRBV7-9 and TRBJ2-7; TRBD1 is a possible D gene (6 bases). This CDR3 has 14 residues. V was clipped by 10 bases and J by 5 bases, with 21 bases between them. Per germline, CDR1 SEHNR and CDR2 FQNEAQ (reference sequence).

The rearrangement joins TRBV7-2 to TRBJ1-5, with D possibly being TRBD1 (6 bases). The V and J ends lost 3 bases and 3 bases respectively, with 12 bases between them. This CDR3 has 15 residues. Germline V CDR1 and CDR2: SGHTA, FQGNSA. The CDR3 region has the DNA TGTGCCAGCAGCTTTAACAGGGATACCAATCAGCCCCAGCATTTT. Residues: CASSFNRDTNQPQHF.

The chain recombines TRBV11-3 with TRBJ2-1; unclear D gene. The CDR3 is 15 residues long. Germline V gene sequence: CDR1 SGHNT, CDR2 YENEEA. V dropped 4 bases and J dropped 5 bases, with 15 bases sitting between them. The chain's CDR3 is CASSSGPQVNNEQFF. In nucleotides, the CDR3 is TGTGCCAGCAGCTCCGGGCCTCAAGTCAACAATGAGCAGTTCTTC.

The rearrangement links TRBV10-3 to TRBJ1-2; D unclear. With 10 bases removed from V and 6 bases from J, the gap between germline ends came to 18 bases. Germline V gives CDR1 ENHRY, CDR2 SYGVKD. The CDR3 contains 13 residues. The CDR3 DNA reads as TGTGCCACGTCGAGCCAGGTCCGCGATGGCTACACCTTC. It translates to CATSSQVRDGYTF.

In this sample, this clone turned up once. The chain combines TRBV18 with TRBJ1-3; 7 bases match TRBD1. This CDR3 is built from 15 residues. The V gene end was trimmed by 4 bases and the J gene end by 0 bases; junction bases not matched to a gene: 3. Germline CDR1 is KGHSH and CDR2 is LQKENI. CDR3 DNA sequence: TGTGCCAGCTCACGGGACAGTTACTCTGGAAACACCATATATTTT. Amino acids: CASSRDSYSGNTIYF.

The chain links TRBV2 to TRBJ2-2, with 7 positions matching TRBD2. From germline, CDR1 is SNHLY and CDR2 FYNNEI. CDR3 size: 13 residues. The V gene end was trimmed by 8 bases and the J gene end by 0 bases; junction bases not matched to a gene: 0. The CDR3 DNA reads as TGTGCCAGCGGGACTACGAACACCGGGGAGCTGTTTTTT. Its translation is CASGTTNTGELFF.

The chain links TRBV19 to TRBJ2-1, with 7 bases aligning to TRBD1. The CDR3 is made up of 14 amino acids. V shed 7 bases, J shed 4 bases, and the junction held 7 bases outside the gene matches. The germline V gene encodes CDR1 LNHDA and CDR2 SQIVND (reference sequence). CDR3 residues: CASNDYRGYNEQFF. The CDR3 DNA is TGTGCCAGTAATGACTACAGGGGATACAATGAGCAGTTCTTC.

This clone was seen just once. The CDR3 region has the DNA TGTGCCAGCAGTGACGTCAACACAGATACGCAGTATTTT. The encoded protein is CASSDVNTDTQYF. The chain combines TRBV2 with TRBJ2-3; D is unclear. The CDR3 is 13 residues long. Looked up from germline, CDR1 is SNHLY and CDR2 is FYNNEI. Deletions cut 3 bases from V and 2 bases from J, with 6 bases between.

This clone has only one observation. Within the sample, other DNA sequences also encode this same CDR3. The rearrangement uses TRBV7-2 and TRBJ2-1, with D hard to call. Germline V gene sequence: CDR1 SGHTA, CDR2 FQGNSA. Trimming took off 1 base at V and 0 bases at J, with 7 bases between the two ends. This CDR3 is built from 15 residues. The chain's CDR3 is CASSLDSSSYNEQFF. In nucleotides, the CDR3 is TGTGCCAGCAGCTTAGACTCGAGCTCCTACAATGAGCAGTTCTTC.

This rearrangement joins TRBV12-5 to TRBJ2-3; 8 bases map to TRBD2. Germline V gives CDR1 LGHNT, CDR2 FRNRAP. Losses at the gene ends were 5 bases for V and 2 bases for J; bases not matched to a gene: 6. The CDR3 has 15 amino acids. The DNA of the CDR3 is TGTGCTAGTGGTCCCCGGGGGGGTTACACAGATACGCAGTATTTT. As protein: CASGPRGGYTDTQYF.

The V and J genes are TRBV18 and TRBJ1-5; TRBD1 aligns across 7 bases. This CDR3 has 18 amino acids. Germline assignment: CDR1 KGHSH and CDR2 LQKENI. The junction had 10 bases not matched to a gene; V was cut back by 1 base and J by 1 base. CDR3 region: CASSPRDSRQGSNQPQHF. The CDR3 nucleotides are TGTGCCAGCTCACCACGGGATTCGCGACAGGGAAGCAATCAGCCCCAGCATTTT.

The V call is TRBV5-1, the J call TRBJ1-1; 7 bases are a match to TRBD1. The CDR3 runs to 18 residues. Germline V lookup: CDR1 SGHRS, CDR2 YFSETQ. V shed 0 bases, J shed 0 bases, and the junction held 11 bases outside the gene matches. CDR3 residues: CASSLARLTGELNTEAFF. DNA for the CDR3: TGCGCCAGCAGCTTGGCTCGGCTTACAGGGGAATTGAACACTGAAGCTTTCTTT.

V usage is TRBV19 and J usage is TRBJ2-3; 14 nucleotides agree with TRBD2. Germline CDR1 is LNHDA and CDR2 is SQIVND (reference sequence). This CDR3 comprises 19 residues. Trimming took 5 bases from V and 3 from J; bases not matched to a gene: 13. CDR3 protein: CASSQGLAGAGVPTDTQYF. Written as DNA, the CDR3 is TGTGCCAGTAGTCAGGGACTAGCGGGAGCGGGGGTCCCTACAGATACGCAGTATTTT.

The chain recombines TRBV2 with TRBJ1-5, with 11 bases lining up with TRBD1. There are 15 residues in the CDR3. CDR1 and CDR2 from the germline V gene are SNHLY and FYNNEI. The V segment lost 6 bases and the J segment 0 bases; nucleotides outside the gene matches: 1. The CDR3 DNA follows: TGTGCCAGCAGGGGACAGGGGGTTAGCAATCAGCCCCAGCATTTT. Translating gives CASRGQGVSNQPQHF.

Comment on this clone: A read error may produce the germline difference seen at one junction end. The rearrangement joins TRBV23-1 to TRBJ2-7; D tentatively fits TRBD1 or TRBD2 (5 bases each). TRBV23-1 is noted as an ORF with a role that remains uncertain. The CDR3 totals 11 residues. The CDR3, as DNA: TGCGCCAGCCCCCCCCTGGGACGGTTAAGTTTC. This encodes CASPPLGRLSF.

This chain connects TRBV11-2 to TRBJ1-6, with 8 bases aligning to TRBD1. This CDR3 comprises 18 residues. The V segment lost 5 bases and the J segment 0 bases; nucleotides outside the gene matches: 9. Germline V lookup: CDR1 SGHAT, CDR2 FQNNGV. CDR3 coding DNA: TGTGCCAGCAGCCCGCGGGCAGGGGGCAGCTCCTATAATTCACCCCTCCACTTT. Residues: CASSPRAGGSSYNSPLHF. Supplemented by reference TRBV11-2 and TRBJ1-6, the full variable domain reads EAGVAQSPRYKIIEKRQSVAFWCNPISGHATLYWYQQILGQGPKLLIQFQNNGVVDDSQLPKDRFSAERLKGVDSTLKIQPAKLEDSAVYLCASSPRAGGSSYNSPLHFGNGTRLTVT.

J is TRBJ1-1 and V is TRBV5-1; maybe TRBD1 (5 bases). The V and J ends lost 0 bases and 4 bases respectively, with 13 bases between them. Per the germline V gene, CDR1 is SGHRS and CDR2 is YFSETQ. This CDR3 is built from 15 residues. The CDR3 region is CASSLGAGSSTEAFF. As DNA, the CDR3 is TGCGCCAGCAGCTTGGGGGCAGGGAGCTCCACTGAAGCTTTCTTT.

This chain uses TRBV2 with TRBJ1-2; TRBD1 agrees at 9 bases. The CDR3 covers 15 residues. Per the germline V gene, CDR1 is SNHLY and CDR2 is FYNNEI. V lost 6 bases to trimming and J lost 2 bases; unmatched junction nucleotides: 7. DNA for the CDR3: TGTGCCAGCAGCGGGACAGGGTGGACGAACTATGGCTACACCTTC. This encodes CASSGTGWTNYGYTF.

Only one count was recorded for this clone. The chain joins TRBV7-9 to TRBJ2-5, with a weak D call TRBD2 (6 bases). Germline CDR1 is SEHNR and CDR2 is FQNEAQ (reference sequence). V was trimmed by 1 base and J by 11 bases, leaving 11 bases between them. CDR3 size: 12 residues. The CDR3 DNA reads TGTGCCAGCAGCTTAGTGCTCGGGGGTCAGTACTTC. It is translated as CASSLVLGGQYF.